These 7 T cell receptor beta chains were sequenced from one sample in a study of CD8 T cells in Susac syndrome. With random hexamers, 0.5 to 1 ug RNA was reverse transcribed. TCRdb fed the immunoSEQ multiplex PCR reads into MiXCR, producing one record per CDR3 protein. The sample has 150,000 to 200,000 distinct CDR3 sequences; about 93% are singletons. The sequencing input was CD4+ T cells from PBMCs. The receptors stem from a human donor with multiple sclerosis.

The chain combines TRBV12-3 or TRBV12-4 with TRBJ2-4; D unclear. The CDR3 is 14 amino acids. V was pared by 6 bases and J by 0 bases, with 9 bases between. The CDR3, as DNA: TGTGCCAGCAGCCCTGGGTCAGCCAAAAACATTCAGTACTTC. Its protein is CASSPGSAKNIQYF.

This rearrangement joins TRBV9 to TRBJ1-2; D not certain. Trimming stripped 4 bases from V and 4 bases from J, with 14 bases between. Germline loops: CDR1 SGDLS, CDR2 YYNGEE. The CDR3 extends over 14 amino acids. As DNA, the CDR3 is TGTGCCAGCAGCCCCTCGGGTGGGCCCTATGGCTACACCTTC. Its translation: CASSPSGGPYGYTF.

CDR3 in DNA: TGTGCGCACTCGAGGGGTAGGGATACGCAGTATTTT. Its protein product is CAHSRGRDTQYF. The J gene is TRBJ2-3, the V gene TRBV30, with D possibly being TRBD1 or TRBD2 (5 bases each). Per the germline V gene, CDR1 is GTSNPN and CDR2 is SVGIG (reference sequence). The CDR3 covers 12 residues.

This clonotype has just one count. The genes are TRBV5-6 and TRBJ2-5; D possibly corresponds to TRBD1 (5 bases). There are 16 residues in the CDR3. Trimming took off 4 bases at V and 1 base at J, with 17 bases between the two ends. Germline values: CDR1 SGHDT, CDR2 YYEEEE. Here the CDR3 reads CASSPPPGLSQETQYF. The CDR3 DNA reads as TGTGCCAGCAGCCCTCCTCCAGGGCTGTCCCAAGAGACCCAGTACTTC.

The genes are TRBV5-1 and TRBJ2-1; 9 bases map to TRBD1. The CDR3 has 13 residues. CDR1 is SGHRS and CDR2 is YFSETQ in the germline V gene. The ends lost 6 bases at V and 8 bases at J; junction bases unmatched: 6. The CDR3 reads CASNPGQGDEQFF. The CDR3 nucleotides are TGCGCCAGCAACCCGGGACAGGGCGATGAGCAGTTCTTC.

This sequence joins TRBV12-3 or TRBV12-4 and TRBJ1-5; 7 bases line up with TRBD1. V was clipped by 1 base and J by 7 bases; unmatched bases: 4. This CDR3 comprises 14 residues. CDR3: CASSLGGGGQPQHF. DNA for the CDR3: TGTGCCAGCAGTTTAGGAGGGGGCGGGCAGCCCCAGCATTTT.

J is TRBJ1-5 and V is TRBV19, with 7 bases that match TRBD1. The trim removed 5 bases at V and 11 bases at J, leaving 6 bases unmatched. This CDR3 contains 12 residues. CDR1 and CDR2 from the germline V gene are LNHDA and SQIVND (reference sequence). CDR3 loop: CASSSEGQSQHF. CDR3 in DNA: TGTGCCAGTAGTTCAGAGGGACAGTCCCAGCATTTT.